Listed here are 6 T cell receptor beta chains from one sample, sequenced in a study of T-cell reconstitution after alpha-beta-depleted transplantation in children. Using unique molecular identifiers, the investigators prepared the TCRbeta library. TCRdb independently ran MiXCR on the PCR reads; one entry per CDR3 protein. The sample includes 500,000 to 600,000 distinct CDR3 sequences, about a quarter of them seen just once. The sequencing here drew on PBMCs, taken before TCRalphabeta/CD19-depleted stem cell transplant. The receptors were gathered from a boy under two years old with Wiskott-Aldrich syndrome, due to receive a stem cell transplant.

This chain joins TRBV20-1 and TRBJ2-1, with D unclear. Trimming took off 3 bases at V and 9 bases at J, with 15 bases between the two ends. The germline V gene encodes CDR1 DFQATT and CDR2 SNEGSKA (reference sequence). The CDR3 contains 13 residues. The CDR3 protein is CSASNRAPSEQFF. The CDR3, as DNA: TGCAGTGCTAGTAACCGGGCGCCAAGTGAGCAGTTCTTC.

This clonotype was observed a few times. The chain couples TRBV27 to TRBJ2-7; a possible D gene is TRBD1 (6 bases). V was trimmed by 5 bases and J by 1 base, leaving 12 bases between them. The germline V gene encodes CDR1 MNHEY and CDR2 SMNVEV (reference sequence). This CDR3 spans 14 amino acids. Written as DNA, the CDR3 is TGTGCCAGCAGTCGGTCAGGGGTGTCCTACGAGCAGTACTTC. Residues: CASSRSGVSYEQYF.

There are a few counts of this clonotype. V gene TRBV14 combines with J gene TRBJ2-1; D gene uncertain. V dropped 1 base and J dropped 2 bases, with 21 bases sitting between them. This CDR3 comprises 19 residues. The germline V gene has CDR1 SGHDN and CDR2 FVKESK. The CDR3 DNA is TGTGCCAGCAGCCAAGGCCGTCCCATTAGGCGGAACCCCTACAATGAGCAGTTCTTC. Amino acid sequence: CASSQGRPIRRNPYNEQFF.

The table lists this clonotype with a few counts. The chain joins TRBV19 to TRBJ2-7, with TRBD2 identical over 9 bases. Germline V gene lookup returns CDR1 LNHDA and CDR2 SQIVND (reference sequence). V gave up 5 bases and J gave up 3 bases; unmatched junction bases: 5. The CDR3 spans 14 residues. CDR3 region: CASSRSSGNYEQYF. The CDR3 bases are TGTGCCAGTAGTCGTTCTAGCGGGAACTACGAGCAGTACTTC.

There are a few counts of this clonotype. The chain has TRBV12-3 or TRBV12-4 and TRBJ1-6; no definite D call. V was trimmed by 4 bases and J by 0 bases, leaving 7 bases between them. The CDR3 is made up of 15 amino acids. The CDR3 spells CASSSRRSYNSPLHF. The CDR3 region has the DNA TGTGCCAGCAGTTCGAGACGCTCCTATAATTCACCCCTCCACTTT.

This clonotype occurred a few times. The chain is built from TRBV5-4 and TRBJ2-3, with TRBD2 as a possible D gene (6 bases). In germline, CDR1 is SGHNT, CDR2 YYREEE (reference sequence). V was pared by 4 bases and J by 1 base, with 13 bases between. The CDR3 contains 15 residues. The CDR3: CASSRSGPGTDTQYF. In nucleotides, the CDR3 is TGTGCCAGCAGCCGGAGCGGGCCTGGCACAGATACGCAGTATTTT.